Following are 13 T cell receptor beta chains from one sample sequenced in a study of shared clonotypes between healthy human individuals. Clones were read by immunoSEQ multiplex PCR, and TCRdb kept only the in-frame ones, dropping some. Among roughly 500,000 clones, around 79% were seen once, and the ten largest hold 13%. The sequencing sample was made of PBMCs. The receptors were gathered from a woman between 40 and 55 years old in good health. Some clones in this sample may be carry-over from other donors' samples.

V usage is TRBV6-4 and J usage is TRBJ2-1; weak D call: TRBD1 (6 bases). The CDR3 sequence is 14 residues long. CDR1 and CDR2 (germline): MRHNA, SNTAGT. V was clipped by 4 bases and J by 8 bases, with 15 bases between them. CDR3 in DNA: TGTGCCAGCAGTGTGGACAGCCAGGTAGATGAGCAGTTCTTC. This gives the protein CASSVDSQVDEQFF.

The CDR3 DNA reads TGTGCCAGCAGCCCCGGGACAGGCCAAGAGACCCAGTACTTC. It encodes CASSPGTGQETQYF. This chain joins TRBV5-5 and TRBJ2-5, with 8 nucleotides matching TRBD1. The CDR3 is made up of 14 amino acids. Trimming removed 4 bases from V and 1 base from J; junction bases left unmatched: 3. Germline loops: CDR1 SGHKS, CDR2 YYEKEE (reference sequence). Together with reference TRBV5-5 and TRBJ2-5, the CDR3 gives the full variable domain: DAGVTQSPTHLIKTRGQQVTLRCSPISGHKSVSWYQQVLGQGPQFIFQYYEKEERGRGNFPDRFSARQFPNYSSELNVNALLLGDSALYLCASSPGTGQETQYFGPGTRLLVL.

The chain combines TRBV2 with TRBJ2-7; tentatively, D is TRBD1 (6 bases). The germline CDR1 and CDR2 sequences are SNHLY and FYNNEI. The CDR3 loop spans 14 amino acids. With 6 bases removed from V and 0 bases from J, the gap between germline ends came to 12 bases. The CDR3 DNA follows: TGTGCCAGCAGCCGGGACACCTCCTCCTACGAGCAGTACTTC. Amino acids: CASSRDTSSYEQYF.

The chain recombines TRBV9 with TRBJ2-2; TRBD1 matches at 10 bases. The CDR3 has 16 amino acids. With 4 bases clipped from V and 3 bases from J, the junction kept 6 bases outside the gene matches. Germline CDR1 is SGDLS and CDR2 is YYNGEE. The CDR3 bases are TGTGCCAGCAGCTCCCGGGGACAGGGGTACACCGGGGAGCTGTTTTTT. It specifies CASSSRGQGYTGELFF.

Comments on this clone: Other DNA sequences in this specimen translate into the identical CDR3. In DNA form, the CDR3 reads TGTGCCAGCAGCTTAAGTGGGAGTGAGCAGTTCTTC. Translated: CASSLSGSEQFF. This chain connects TRBV7-2 to TRBJ2-1; possibly TRBD2 for D (5 bases). Germline assignment: CDR1 SGHTA and CDR2 FQGNSA. The CDR3 has 12 amino acids. V lost 2 bases and J lost 9, with 8 bases in between.

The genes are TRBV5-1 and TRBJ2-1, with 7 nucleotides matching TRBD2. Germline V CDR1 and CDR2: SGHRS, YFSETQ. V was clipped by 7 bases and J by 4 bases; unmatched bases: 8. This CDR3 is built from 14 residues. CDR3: CASYEGLQYNEQFF. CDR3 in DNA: TGCGCCAGCTACGAGGGACTACAATACAATGAGCAGTTCTTC.

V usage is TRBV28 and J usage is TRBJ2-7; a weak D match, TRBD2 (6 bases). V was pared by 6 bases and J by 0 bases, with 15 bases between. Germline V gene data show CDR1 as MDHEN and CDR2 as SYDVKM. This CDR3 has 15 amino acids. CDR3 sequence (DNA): TGTGCCAGCAGCTTGGGTAGCGGTAGCTCCTACGAGCAGTACTTC. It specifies CASSLGSGSSYEQYF.

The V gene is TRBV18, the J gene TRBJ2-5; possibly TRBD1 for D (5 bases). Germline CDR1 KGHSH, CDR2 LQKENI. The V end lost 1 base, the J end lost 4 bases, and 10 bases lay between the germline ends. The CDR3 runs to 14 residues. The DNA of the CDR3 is TGTGCCAGCTCACCACTAGACAGTGGAGAGACCCAGTACTTC. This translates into CASSPLDSGETQYF.

CDR3 loop: CASSTEGLGYGEQFF. The CDR3 DNA sequence: TGTGCCAGTAGTACCGAGGGTTTGGGTTACGGTGAGCAGTTCTTC. V usage is TRBV19 and J usage is TRBJ2-1; perhaps TRBD2 as D (5 bases). The CDR3 length is 15 residues. CDR1 LNHDA and CDR2 SQIVND come from the germline V gene (reference sequence). Between the trimmed V and J ends, which lost 4 bases and 9 bases, there was a span of 19 bases.

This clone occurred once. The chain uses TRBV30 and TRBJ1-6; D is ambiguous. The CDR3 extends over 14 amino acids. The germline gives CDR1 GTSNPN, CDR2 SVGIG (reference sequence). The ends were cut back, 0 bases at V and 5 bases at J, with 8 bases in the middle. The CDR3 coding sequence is TGTGCCTGGAGTGTTTCCGGGAATAATTCACCCCTCCACTTT. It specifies CAWSVSGNNSPLHF. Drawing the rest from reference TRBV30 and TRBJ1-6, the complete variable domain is SQTIHQWPATLVQPVGSPLSLECTVEGTSNPNLYWYRQAAGRGLQLLFYSVGIGQISSEVPQNLSASRPQDRQFILSSKKLLLSDSGFYLCAWSVSGNNSPLHFGNGTRLTVT.

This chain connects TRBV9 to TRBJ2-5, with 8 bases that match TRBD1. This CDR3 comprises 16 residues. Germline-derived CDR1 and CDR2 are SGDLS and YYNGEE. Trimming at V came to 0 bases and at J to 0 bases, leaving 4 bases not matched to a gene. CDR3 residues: CASSVDGTGYQETQYF. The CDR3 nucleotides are TGTGCCAGCAGCGTAGACGGGACAGGATACCAAGAGACCCAGTACTTC.

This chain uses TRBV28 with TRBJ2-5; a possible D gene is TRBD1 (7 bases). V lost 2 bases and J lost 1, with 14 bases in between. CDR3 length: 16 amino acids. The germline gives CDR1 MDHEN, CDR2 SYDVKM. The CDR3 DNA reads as TGTGCCAGCAGTTTACGGCAGGGGGGAGGCCAAGAGACCCAGTACTTC. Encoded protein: CASSLRQGGGQETQYF.

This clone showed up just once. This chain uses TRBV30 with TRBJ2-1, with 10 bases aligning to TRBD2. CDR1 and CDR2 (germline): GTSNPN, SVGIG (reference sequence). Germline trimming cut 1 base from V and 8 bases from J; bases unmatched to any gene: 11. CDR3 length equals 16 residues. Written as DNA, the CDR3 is TGTGCCTGGAGTGCGAAAGGTAGCGGGAGGATCGATGAGCAGTTCTTC. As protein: CAWSAKGSGRIDEQFF.